One and the same sample provided the 25 T cell receptor beta chains below, sequenced in a study of early T cells in non-severe SARS-CoV-2 infection. In TCRdb, the 5' RACE reads were re-called with MiXCR into one record per CDR3 protein. The sample carries 85,000 to 100,000 distinct CDR3 sequences, roughly 15% recorded once. Sequencing was performed on whole blood, taken at baseline. The receptors come from an adult who was a healthcare worker with PCR-confirmed SARS-CoV-2 infection or an uninfected control (not recorded which).

This clonotype was counted only a few times. J is TRBJ2-7 and V is TRBV28; no definite D call. Trimming took off 3 bases at V and 1 base at J, with 10 bases between the two ends. The germline V gene encodes CDR1 MDHEN and CDR2 SYDVKM. This CDR3 region has 14 residues. The CDR3 reads CASSLQTVSYEQYF. DNA for the CDR3: TGTGCCAGCAGTTTGCAAACAGTTTCCTACGAGCAGTACTTC.

This clonotype was picked up a small number of times. This sequence joins TRBV20-1 and TRBJ1-5, with a tentative D call TRBD1 (5 bases). The V end lost 6 bases, the J end lost 3 bases, and 15 bases lay between the germline ends. Germline V gene sequence: CDR1 DFQATT, CDR2 SNEGSKA (reference sequence). The CDR3 totals 14 residues. The CDR3 nucleotides read TGCAGTGCAACTCGGACGGGACTCAATCAGCCCCAGCATTTT. This sequence encodes CSATRTGLNQPQHF.

This clonotype was counted a single time. The rearrangement links TRBV12-3 or TRBV12-4 to TRBJ1-1, with D possibly TRBD1 on 6 matching bases. Trimming took 5 bases from V and 3 from J, leaving 13 bases between them. This CDR3 is built from 14 residues. CDR3 in DNA: TGTGCCAGCAGTCCCATGAAGGGGGACACTGAAGCTTTCTTT. Protein sequence: CASSPMKGDTEAFF.

This clonotype was seen at least ten times. The J gene is TRBJ2-2, the V gene TRBV6-2 or TRBV6-3, with 16 nucleotides matching TRBD2. The CDR3 extends over 18 amino acids. Germline assignment: CDR1 MNHEY and CDR2 SVGEGT. V lost 2 bases to trimming and J lost 4 bases; unmatched junction nucleotides: 4. CDR3 coding DNA: TGTGCCAGCAGTTACGGGACTAGCGGGAGGGGAAGCACCGGGGAGCTGTTTTTT. Its protein is CASSYGTSGRGSTGELFF.

J is TRBJ2-7 and V is TRBV6-2 or TRBV6-3, with 13 nucleotides matching TRBD2. This CDR3 has 16 residues. Germline V lookup: CDR1 MNHEY, CDR2 SVGEGT. J gave up 4 bases and V 0 bases, and 3 bases lay outside the gene matches. The CDR3 region has the DNA TGTGCCAGCAGTTACTCGAAGACTAGCGGGAGGTACGAGCAGTACTTC. It translates to CASSYSKTSGRYEQYF.

Many counts were recorded for this clonotype. The chain couples TRBV7-2 to TRBJ1-2; possibly TRBD1 for D (6 bases). The germline V gene has CDR1 SGHTA and CDR2 FQGNSA. This CDR3 has 12 residues. V dropped 6 bases and J dropped 5 bases, with 10 bases sitting between them. The CDR3, as DNA: TGTGCCAGCAGTACAGGGATGTATGGCTACACCTTC. It is translated as CASSTGMYGYTF. The variable domain in full, completed from reference TRBV7-2 and TRBJ1-2, reads GAGVSQSPSNKVTEKGKDVELRCDPISGHTALYWYRQSLGQGLEFLIYFQGNSAPDKSGLPSDRFSAERTGGSVSTLTIQRTQQEDSAVYLCASSTGMYGYTFGSGTRLTVV.

Ten or more counts support this clonotype. The V call is TRBV20-1, the J call TRBJ2-5; tentatively, D is TRBD1 or TRBD2 (5 bases each). Germline-derived CDR1 and CDR2 are DFQATT and SNEGSKA (reference sequence). The CDR3 has 15 residues. The V end was cut by 3 bases, the J end by 9 bases, with 23 bases between. CDR3 sequence (DNA): TGCAGTGCTAGCCTCGAGGGGACGGCCTCTGTGGCCCAGTACTTC. This codes for CSASLEGTASVAQYF.

This clonotype was found a few times. The germline gene is not matched at one end of the junction; a read error may be the cause. V is TRBV7-2 and J is TRBJ2-3, with 9 bases lining up with TRBD2. The CDR3 spans 15 residues. The V gene's germline CDR1 is SGHTA and CDR2 FQGNSA. The CDR3 DNA sequence: TGTGCCAGCAACTTAGCGGGAGTCTACACAGATACGCAGTATTTT. Translating it yields CASNLAGVYTDTQYF.

The chain has TRBV20-1 and TRBJ2-5, with TRBD2 matching 12 bases. V lost 3 bases to trimming and J lost 4 bases; unmatched junction nucleotides: 9. The CDR3 length is 16 residues. The germline V gene encodes CDR1 DFQATT and CDR2 SNEGSKA (reference sequence). CDR3 in DNA: TGCAGTGCTAGTCCCACCCCGGGACTAGCGGGAGAGACCCAGTACTTC. It translates to CSASPTPGLAGETQYF.

This clonotype was counted only a few times. The chain carries TRBV19 and TRBJ2-2, with 10 bases matching TRBD2. The CDR3 extends over 15 amino acids. Looked up from germline, CDR1 is LNHDA and CDR2 is SQIVND (reference sequence). V trimming: 3 bases; J trimming: 7 bases; junction bases outside the gene matches: 5. The CDR3 DNA follows: TGTGCCAGTAGTATTACAGCGGGAGGGTTCGGGGAGCTGTTTTTT. Translated: CASSITAGGFGELFF.

This clonotype was detected many times. The V and J genes are TRBV5-1 and TRBJ2-1; TRBD2 aligns across 7 bases. From germline, CDR1 is SGHRS and CDR2 YFSETQ. The CDR3 loop spans 15 amino acids. After removal of 1 base from V and 4 bases from J, the junction contained 5 bases not matched to a gene. Here the CDR3 reads CASSLTGGGYNEQFF. In nucleotides, the CDR3 is TGCGCCAGCAGCTTGACGGGAGGTGGATACAATGAGCAGTTCTTC. The full variable domain, its missing parts supplied by reference TRBV5-1 and TRBJ2-1, is KAGVTQTPRYLIKTRGQQVTLSCSPISGHRSVSWYQQTPGQGLQFLFEYFSETQRNKGNFPGRFSGRQFSNSRSEMNVSTLELGDSALYLCASSLTGGGYNEQFFGPGTRLTVL.

The chain uses TRBV12-3 or TRBV12-4 and TRBJ1-3, with unresolved D. V lost 3 bases to trimming and J lost 0 bases, with 6 bases between them. This CDR3 contains 14 residues. The DNA of the CDR3 is TGTGCCAGCAGTTTCATGCGCTCTGGAAACACCATATATTTT. Protein: CASSFMRSGNTIYF.

The chain joins TRBV2 to TRBJ2-2; D not certain. Between the trimmed V and J ends, which lost 6 bases and 1 base, there was a span of 6 bases. CDR1 SNHLY and CDR2 FYNNEI come from the germline V gene. The CDR3 extends over 13 amino acids. CDR3 residues: CASSPENTGELFF. CDR3 nucleotides: TGTGCCAGCAGCCCCGAGAACACCGGGGAGCTGTTTTTT.

This clonotype appeared a few times. V gene TRBV20-1 combines with J gene TRBJ2-1; 7 bases align to TRBD2. Germline V gene lookup returns CDR1 DFQATT and CDR2 SNEGSKA (reference sequence). J gave up 9 bases and V 1 base, and 6 bases lay outside the gene matches. The CDR3 consists of 13 residues. The CDR3 region has the DNA TGCAGTGCTAGAGGGACTAGATGGGGTGAGCAGTTCTTC. Its translation: CSARGTRWGEQFF.

V and J are TRBV5-1 and TRBJ1-1; D perhaps matches TRBD1 (5 bases). CDR1 SGHRS and CDR2 YFSETQ come from the germline V gene. V gave up 2 bases and J gave up 3 bases, with 11 bases separating them. This CDR3 is 14 amino acids long. CDR3 region: CASSLMLGDTEAFF. CDR3 DNA: TGCGCCAGCAGCTTAATGTTGGGGGACACTGAAGCTTTCTTT.

This clonotype has a count of ten or more. The CDR3 DNA reads as TGTGCCAGTAGTATTATAGGGCGGGAGCAGCCCCAGCATTTT. Protein sequence: CASSIIGREQPQHF. This chain connects TRBV19 to TRBJ1-5, with D hard to call. Between the trimmed V and J ends, which lost 3 bases and 7 bases, there was a span of 13 bases. CDR3 length equals 14 residues. CDR1 is LNHDA, CDR2 SQIVND, per germline (reference sequence).

This clonotype appeared many times. V usage is TRBV6-2 or TRBV6-3 and J usage is TRBJ2-5; the match to TRBD1 covers 7 bases. The CDR3 is 15 residues long. Germline CDR1 and CDR2: MNHEY and SVGEGT. V lost 5 bases, J lost 5 bases, and 11 bases stayed unmatched. In DNA, the CDR3 is TGTGCCAGCAGTCCCGGGACAGAGGCGTACGAGACCCAGTACTTC. Amino acids: CASSPGTEAYETQYF.

V usage is TRBV4-1 and J usage is TRBJ2-1; D uncertain. The CDR3 totals 17 residues. Trimming shortened V by 2 bases and J by 5 bases, and 19 bases separated the two germline ends. The germline CDR1 and CDR2 sequences are MGHRA and YSYEKL. The chain's CDR3 is CASSQHASEARDNEQFF. DNA for the CDR3: TGCGCCAGCAGCCAACACGCATCCGAGGCCCGGGACAATGAGCAGTTCTTC.

The genes are TRBV12-3 or TRBV12-4 and TRBJ1-5, with 7 bases aligning to TRBD1. J gave up 7 bases and V 2 bases, and 2 bases lay outside the gene matches. The CDR3 extends over 13 amino acids. The CDR3 loop reads CASSLRGLQPQHF. The CDR3, as DNA: TGTGCCAGCAGTTTAAGGGGGCTCCAGCCCCAGCATTTT.

The chain recombines TRBV28 with TRBJ1-3; D ambiguous. V lost 2 bases and J 4 bases, leaving 9 bases between the germline ends. The CDR3 length is 14 residues. The germline CDR1 and CDR2 sequences are MDHEN and SYDVKM. The CDR3 sequence is CASSLPFPGNTIYF. The CDR3 coding sequence is TGTGCCAGCAGTTTACCATTTCCAGGAAACACCATATATTTT.

This clonotype was seen a single time. This chain joins TRBV28 and TRBJ1-1, with a possible D match to TRBD1 (5 bases). Germline CDR1 and CDR2: MDHEN and SYDVKM. V was shortened by 6 bases and J by 0 bases, with 20 bases between the two germline ends. The CDR3 loop spans 17 amino acids. CDR3 region: CASRGLEGKFMNTEAFF. DNA of the CDR3: TGTGCCAGCAGAGGGCTGGAGGGGAAATTCATGAACACTGAAGCTTTCTTT.

The V call is TRBV27, the J call TRBJ2-2, with TRBD2 identical over 10 bases. CDR1 is MNHEY, CDR2 SMNVEV, per germline (reference sequence). V lost 5 bases and J lost 5; bases outside the gene matches: 5. The CDR3 contains 15 residues. CDR3 sequence reads: CASSLAGEVTGELFF. The CDR3 bases are TGTGCCAGCAGTCTAGCGGGAGAGGTGACCGGGGAGCTGTTTTTT.

The sample holds a few counts of this clonotype. The chain links TRBV7-8 to TRBJ1-5, with D uncertain. The CDR3 runs 13 residues. V gave up 1 base and J gave up 7 bases, with 8 bases separating them. The germline gives CDR1 SGHVS, CDR2 FQNEAQ. The CDR3 here is CASSLDAAQPQHF. DNA for the CDR3: TGTGCCAGCAGCTTAGATGCCGCCCAGCCCCAGCATTTT. The full variable domain, with the rest looked up from reference TRBV7-8 and TRBJ1-5, is GAGVSQSPRYKVAKRGQDVALRCDPISGHVSLFWYQQALGQGPEFLTYFQNEAQLDKSGLPSDRFFAERPEGSVSTLKIQRTQQEDSAVYLCASSLDAAQPQHFGDGTRLSIL.

The chain is built from TRBV12-3 or TRBV12-4 and TRBJ1-5, with 7 bases fitting TRBD1. The CDR3 extends over 14 amino acids. After removal of 6 bases from V and 7 bases from J, the junction contained 9 bases not matched to a gene. CDR3 coding DNA: TGTGCCAGCAGCCCAGACAGGGAGGACCAGCCCCAGCATTTT. It translates to CASSPDREDQPQHF.

In this sample, this clonotype turned up a few times. V is TRBV6-1 and J is TRBJ1-6, with D unclear. Trimming took off 3 bases at V and 11 bases at J, with 11 bases between the two ends. Germline V CDR1 and CDR2: MNHNS, SASEGT. The CDR3 runs 13 residues. CDR3 sequence: CASSDEGTTPLHF. As DNA, the CDR3 is TGTGCCAGCAGTGACGAGGGAACAACACCCCTCCACTTT.